This TCR beta chain was observed in a study of T cell responses to AZD1222 COVID-19 vaccine. Study-level points and caveats: Only a handful of people who got AZD1222 tested seropositive at baseline.

Clones were read by immunoSEQ multiplex PCR, and TCRdb kept only the in-frame ones, dropping some. The top ten clones hold around 1.5% of a sample with 120,000 or so clones, around nine tenths of them seen once. Germline CDR1 MNHEY, CDR2 SMNVEV (reference sequence). There are 16 residues in the CDR3. V shed 6 bases, J shed 2 bases, and the junction held 8 bases outside the gene matches. This clone was seen a few times. Antigen: not known. This receptor was obtained from an adult in good health. The source material was peripheral blood, sampled on day 0 of AZD1222 vaccination. The V and J genes are TRBV27 and TRBJ2-3, with 10 positions matching TRBD2. The CDR3 protein is CASRLAGGRDTDTQYF. The CDR3 DNA is TGTGCCAGCAGGTTAGCGGGGGGTCGTGACACAGATACGCAGTATTTT.